This T cell receptor beta chain emerged from a study of blood T cell repertoires in COVID-19. For the study at large: PBMCs, B-cell-depleted T cells, or T cells provided the cDNA or gDNA that made up the material.

Measured with immunoSEQ multiplex PCR; TCRdb has only the in-frame clones, and not every one. The data contain fewer than 300,000 clones, 90% to 95% of them singletons. The sequencing sample was made of peripheral blood. This TCR was recovered from a woman aged 25 to 39 with COVID-19, enrolled during active disease.

Here the CDR3 DNA reads TGTGCCTGGAGGGGGCAATTCACCACCGGGGAGCTGTTTTTT. Protein: CAWRGQFTTGELFF. The chain is built from TRBV30 and TRBJ2-2; D might be TRBD1 (5 bases). V was clipped by 3 bases and J by 4 bases, with 12 bases between them. Germline CDR1 reads GTSNPN; CDR2 reads SVGIG (reference sequence). This CDR3 is built from 14 residues.